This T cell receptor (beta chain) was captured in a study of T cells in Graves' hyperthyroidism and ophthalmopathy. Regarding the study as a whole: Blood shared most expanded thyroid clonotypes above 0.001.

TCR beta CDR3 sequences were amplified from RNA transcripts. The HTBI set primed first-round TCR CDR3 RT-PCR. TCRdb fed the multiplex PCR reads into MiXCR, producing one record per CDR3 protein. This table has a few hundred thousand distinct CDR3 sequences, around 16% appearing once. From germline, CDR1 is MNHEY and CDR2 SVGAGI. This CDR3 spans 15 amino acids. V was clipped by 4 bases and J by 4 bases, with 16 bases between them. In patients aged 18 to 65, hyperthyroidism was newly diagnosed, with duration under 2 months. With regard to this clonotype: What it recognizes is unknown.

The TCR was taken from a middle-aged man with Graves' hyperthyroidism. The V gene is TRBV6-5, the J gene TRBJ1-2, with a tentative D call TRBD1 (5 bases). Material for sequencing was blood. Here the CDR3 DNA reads TGTGCCAGCAGTTTAACGGGACCCACCATCTATGGCTACACCTTC. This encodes CASSLTGPTIYGYTF.